This T cell receptor (beta chain) was identified during a study of PD-1 blockade in classical Hodgkin lymphoma. Each and every patient relapsed after autologous stem cell transplantation, and patients got differing brentuximab vedotin exposure. Purified CD4+ T cells were obtained from thawed PBMCs through magnetic negative selection. The assay was immunoSEQ multiplex PCR, and TCRdb's table has in-frame clones only and misses some. The repertoire has about 27,000 clones, about 80% of them found once; the top ten carry less than 2.5%. This clone showed up just once. Its antigen is not identified. General observations from the study: At C4D1, TCR diversity had climbed significantly for CD4+ cells, though not for CD8+ cells. Repertoire differences lack defined causes, possibly disease activity or prior therapy.

Germline CDR1 GTSNPN, CDR2 SVGIG (reference sequence). The CDR3 has 12 amino acids. V lost 4 bases to trimming and J lost 5 bases, with 11 bases between them. The rearrangement links TRBV30 to TRBJ2-5; D perhaps matches TRBD1 (5 bases). This sample comprised CD4+ T cells from blood, obtained at baseline. This TCR came from a human donor with classical Hodgkin lymphoma. DNA for the CDR3: TGTGCCTGGACGCCTAAGGGGGAGACCCAGTACTTC. The encoded protein is CAWTPKGETQYF.